The 9 T cell receptor beta chains below come from one sample, sequenced in a study of early T cells in non-severe SARS-CoV-2 infection. TCRdb passed the 5' RACE reads through MiXCR, listing each CDR3 protein once. Of 30,000 to 45,000 distinct CDR3 sequences in the sample, around 3.9% were seen once. Sequenced input: whole blood. These receptors came from an adult who was a healthcare worker with PCR-confirmed SARS-CoV-2 infection or an uninfected control (not recorded which).

This clonotype was seen repeatedly, ten times or more. Mismatch with germline at one junction end may stem from a read error. The rearrangement links TRBV27 to TRBJ1-1; 7 nucleotides line up with TRBD1. This CDR3 has 17 amino acids. CDR1 and CDR2 from the germline V gene are MNHEY and SMNVEV (reference sequence). The CDR3 loop reads CASSFRPGGYLPAEVFF. The CDR3 nucleotides are TGTGCCAGCAGCTTCCGGCCAGGGGGGTATCTGCCCGCTGAAGTTTTCTTT.

This clonotype was counted many times. The V gene is TRBV6-8, the J gene TRBJ2-1, with D uncertain. From germline, CDR1 is MNHGY and CDR2 SAAAGT. The CDR3 covers 12 residues. V shed 5 bases and J shed 9 bases, with 11 bases lying between them. The CDR3 protein is CASSGRRSEQFF. CDR3 nucleotides: TGTGCCAGCAGTGGACGTCGATCTGAGCAGTTCTTC.

This clonotype has a handful of counts. This chain connects TRBV3-2 to TRBJ2-1; TRBD2 is the table's D call, not checked against the DNA. TRBV3-2 is noted as a pseudogene. The CDR3 extends over 15 amino acids. The CDR3 bases are TGTGCCAGCAGTCCCTATCGGGAAGATTACAATGAGCAGTTCTTC. As protein: CASSPYREDYNEQFF.

The CDR3 is CASSPTGARDEQYV. CDR3 DNA: TGTGCCAGCAGCCCGACAGGGGCTCGGGACGAGCAGTACGTC. The chain recombines TRBV28 with TRBJ2-7; 8 bases agree with TRBD1. The germline gives CDR1 MDHEN, CDR2 SYDVKM. The CDR3 runs to 14 residues. The J segment lost 5 bases and the V segment lost 6 bases, leaving 9 bases of the junction unmatched.

This clonotype was observed at least ten times. This chain connects TRBV4-2 to TRBJ1-1; D perhaps matches TRBD1 (5 bases). CDR3 length: 12 residues. The V end was cut by 5 bases, the J end by 8 bases, with 12 bases between. Germline V gene sequence: CDR1 LGHNA, CDR2 YNFKEQ. The CDR3 loop reads CASSAGGSEAFF. The DNA for the CDR3 is TGTGCCAGCAGCGCGGGGGGGTCCGAAGCTTTCTTT.

There are many counts of this clonotype. A much larger clone lies a single base off, so this may be a read error. The chain uses TRBV6-1 and TRBJ1-2; tentatively, D is TRBD1 (6 bases). Germline CDR1 reads MNHNS; CDR2 reads SASEGT. V lost 6 bases, J lost 4 bases, and 18 bases lay in between. The CDR3 covers 15 residues. CDR3 in amino acids: CASRTKLQGIYGYTF. The CDR3 coding sequence is TGTGCCAGCAGGACCAAGTTACAGGGAATCTATGGCTACACCTTC.

There are many counts of this clonotype. The rearrangement links TRBV28 to TRBJ2-7, with 9 bases matching TRBD2. V was pared by 3 bases and J by 3 bases, with 15 bases of the junction left unmatched. CDR1 and CDR2 (germline): MDHEN, SYDVKM. The CDR3 totals 18 residues. CDR3 nucleotides: TGTGCCAGCAGTTTCGTAATGTTCGGCGGGAGGGGTAACTACGAGCAGTACTTC. Protein sequence: CASSFVMFGGRGNYEQYF.

This clonotype was picked up many times. The chain joins TRBV11-2 to TRBJ2-5, with TRBD2 matching over 11 bases. V gave up 1 base and J gave up 4 bases; unmatched junction bases: 17. Germline V lookup: CDR1 SGHAT, CDR2 FQNNGV. The CDR3 loop spans 20 amino acids. CDR3 loop: CASSLVPLAGGPSVSETQYF. CDR3 sequence (DNA): TGTGCCAGCAGCTTAGTTCCCTTAGCGGGAGGGCCATCGGTGTCAGAGACCCAGTACTTC.

This clonotype was recorded at least ten times. One junction end disagrees with the germline gene, perhaps due to a read error. The rearrangement joins TRBV7-7 to TRBJ2-3; TRBD2 aligns across 7 bases. The CDR3 length is 19 residues. The germline CDR1 and CDR2 sequences are SSHAT and FNYEAQ (reference sequence). The CDR3 bases are TGTGCTAGCAGCTTAACCCCCCCTCGGGAGGTGGCAGGCACAGATACGCAGTATTTT. As protein: CASSLTPPREVAGTDTQYF.